A selection of T cell receptor beta chains follows, all from one sample in a study of T cell changes during pregnancy in multiple sclerosis. Assay: immunoSEQ multiplex PCR; the TCRdb copy retains only in-frame clones and omits some. The sample includes roughly 64,000 clones, approximately 91% of them seen just once. The sample in question was peripheral blood, obtained in the second trimester of pregnancy. Receptors originate from a female donor with multiple sclerosis, enrolled in a pregnancy study. CDR3s include the opening cysteine and the closing phenylalanine or tryptophan. D genes are given only for firm matches. Rows may omit the clone size; those that give it use once, few, many or a size class.

clone_size | j_call | v_call | d_call | cdr3_nt | cdr3_aa
. | TRBJ1-5 | TRBV18 | . | TGTGCCAGCTCACCGACAGGTAGTGGCAATCAGCCCCAGCATTTT | CASSPTGSGNQPQHF
once | TRBJ1-1 | TRBV7-6 | TRBD1 | TGTGCCAGCAGCTTATTAAAAGGGTGGGACAGGGGGCTTAAGTTGACTGAAGCTTTCTTT | CASSLLKGWDRGLKLTEAFF
. | TRBJ1-4 | TRBV11-2 | . | TGTGCCAGCAGCTCCCCCCGGGGGACTAATGAAAAACTGTTTTTT | CASSSPRGTNEKLFF
. | TRBJ2-7 | TRBV7-9 | . | TGTGCCAGCACCCCCTCCGGGGTGAACGAGCAGTACTTC | CASTPSGVNEQYF
. | TRBJ2-7 | TRBV28 | TRBD1 | TGTGCCAGCGTCACTTTTGACAGGGGGTACGACGAGCAGTACTTC | CASVTFDRGYDEQYF
. | TRBJ1-5 | TRBV28 | TRBD1 | TGTGCCAGCACCCGGACAGGGTTCACTCAGCCCCAGCATTTT | CASTRTGFTQPQHF
. | TRBJ2-3 | TRBV27 | . | TGTGCCCTCAAAACTCGGACGCAGTATTTT | CALKTRTQYF
. | TRBJ1-2 | TRBV19 | . | TGTGCCAGTAGTACCAGGGGACAAGGCTACACCTTC | CASSTRGQGYTF
. | TRBJ1-6 | TRBV7-8 | . | TGTGCCAGCAGCTTAGGGAGGCCTGTTTATAATTCACCCCTCCACTTT | CASSLGRPVYNSPLHF
. | TRBJ2-5 | TRBV6-5 | . | TGTGCCAGCAGTCGACCCGGGACTTTCTCAGAGACCCAGTACTTC | CASSRPGTFSETQYF
. | TRBJ1-1 | TRBV9 | TRBD1 | TGTGCCAGCAGCACACACAGGGGGCGCTCCCCAAACACTGAAGCTTTCTTT | CASSTHRGRSPNTEAFF
. | TRBJ1-4 | TRBV6-1 | . | TGTGCCAGCAGAGACAGACGGGCAACTAATGAAAAACTGTTTTTT | CASRDRRATNEKLFF
. | TRBJ2-1 | TRBV2 | TRBD2 | TGTGCCAGCAGTGAAAGAAGCGGGGGGTTCAATGAGCAGTTCTTC | CASSERSGGFNEQFF
. | TRBJ1-2 | TRBV5-1 | . | TGCGCCAGCAGCTTGGATGGGACAAGGATGTCGTTTTATGGCTACACCTTC | CASSLDGTRMSFYGYTF
. | TRBJ2-7 | TRBV21-1 | . | TGTGCCAGCAGCAAATGTCGCATCCCGGGGTGTGAATCCTACGAGCAGTACTTC | CASSKCRIPGCESYEQYF
. | TRBJ1-6 | TRBV27 | TRBD1 | TGTGCCAGCAGTCCCTGGGACAGGGAGTCTTCACCCCTCCACTTT | CASSPWDRESSPLHF
. | TRBJ2-1 | TRBV4-1 | . | TGCGCCAGCAGCCTGGCGGGTACTTCCCATGAGCAGTTCTTC | CASSLAGTSHEQFF
. | TRBJ2-1 | TRBV11-3 | . | TGTGCCAGCAGCTTAGGTGGGGGGAACAACTACAATGAGCAGTTCTTC | CASSLGGGNNYNEQFF
. | TRBJ1-2 | TRBV5-1 | . | TGCGCCAGCAGCTTGCTGGACAGTTATGGCTACACCTTC | CASSLLDSYGYTF
. | TRBJ2-7 | TRBV4-1 | TRBD1 | TGCGCCAGCAGCCAAGAAGTAGGACAGGGTTCCTACGAGCAGTACTTC | CASSQEVGQGSYEQYF
. | TRBJ1-3 | TRBV7-8 | . | TGTGCCAGCAGCATTTATGATCTCAGTGGAAACACCATATATTTT | CASSIYDLSGNTIYF
. | TRBJ2-7 | TRBV18 | . | TGTGCCAGCTCACCCGGACAGGAGCAGTACTTC | CASSPGQEQYF
. | TRBJ1-5 | TRBV18 | TRBD1 | TGTGCCAGCTCACCCAGGACAGGGGACAATCAGCCCCAGCATTTT | CASSPRTGDNQPQHF
. | TRBJ2-7 | TRBV9 | . | TGTGCCAGCAGCCCTTGGGGTGGGGGGAGCTCCTACGAGCAGTACTTC | CASSPWGGGSSYEQYF
. | TRBJ2-2 | TRBV19 | . | TGTGCCAGTAGTGTATCCGCGAACACCGGGGAGCTGTTTTTT | CASSVSANTGELFF
. | TRBJ2-5 | TRBV5-5 | . | TGTGCCAGCAGCTTGTACGGGGAGGAGACCCAGTACTTC | CASSLYGEETQYF
. | TRBJ1-1 | TRBV10-3 | . | TGTGCCATCAGTGAGTCGATGACAGAAAACACTGAAGCTTTCTTT | CAISESMTENTEAFF
. | TRBJ2-2 | TRBV4-1 | TRBD2 | TGCGCCAGCAGCCAAGGAGGAAGGACTAGCGGGGGGCGGCTGTTTTTT | CASSQGGRTSGGRLFF
few | TRBJ1-6 | TRBV2 | . | TGTGCCAGCAAGGTACAGGGACGCTCACCCCTCCACTTT | CASKVQGRSPLHF
. | TRBJ1-4 | TRBV7-9 | TRBD1 | TGTGCCAGCACCCCGGGACAGGGGTTAGAAAAACTGTTTTTT | CASTPGQGLEKLFF
. | TRBJ1-1 | TRBV30 | . | TGTGCCTGGTCAGGGGATTTTAACACTGAAGCTTTCTTT | CAWSGDFNTEAFF
. | TRBJ2-1 | TRBV6-1 | TRBD1 | TGTGCCAGCAGTGGAAGACAGGGGGCGGGTGAGCAGTTCTTC | CASSGRQGAGEQFF
. | TRBJ1-4 | TRBV5-1 | . | TGCGCCAGCAGCTTGGAGCTCGGGACAAACAGTGAAAAACTGTTTTTT | CASSLELGTNSEKLFF
. | TRBJ1-4 | TRBV28 | TRBD1 | TGTGCCAGCAGTATTTCTACAGGGGAGCTTCGACTCGCAACTAATGAAAAACTGTTTTTT | CASSISTGELRLATNEKLFF
few | TRBJ2-2 | TRBV10-1 | . | TGCGCCAGCAGAGACAGGAGGAACACCGGGGAGCTGTTTTTT | CASRDRRNTGELFF
. | TRBJ1-4 | TRBV4-3 | TRBD1 | TGCGCCAGCAGCCAAGAACTGGGACAGGGTCATGAAAAACTGTTTTTT | CASSQELGQGHEKLFF
. | TRBJ2-5 | TRBV7-6 | . | TGTGCCAGCAGCCCGGGACTGCACCAAGAGACCCAGTACTTC | CASSPGLHQETQYF
. | TRBJ2-2 | TRBV7-8 | . | TGTGCCAGCAGCCTTAGGACACTCACCGGGGAGCTGTTTTTT | CASSLRTLTGELFF
. | TRBJ1-1 | TRBV6-1 | TRBD1 | TGTGCCAGCAGTGTGGACAGGGCGAACACTGAAGCTTTCTTT | CASSVDRANTEAFF
. | TRBJ1-2 | TRBV19 | . | TGTGCCAGTAGTATAGATCCGAGCTATCCCTATGGCTACACCTTC | CASSIDPSYPYGYTF
. | TRBJ2-7 | TRBV13 | . | TGTGCCAGCAGCTTAGGGGGGAGCTCCTACGAGCAGTACTTC | CASSLGGSSYEQYF
. | TRBJ1-2 | TRBV30 | TRBD1 | TGTGCCTGGTCCCGGGACAGGGTTGGCTACACCTTC | CAWSRDRVGYTF
. | TRBJ1-3 | TRBV11-3 | . | TGTGCCAGCAGCTTAGAGGTGGGAGACACCATATATTTT | CASSLEVGDTIYF
once | TRBJ2-5 | TRBV7-6 | . | TGTGCCAGCAGCTTACCCCGAGGGTACCACCAAGAGACCCAGTACTTC | CASSLPRGYHQETQYF